This T cell receptor (beta chain) was documented in a study of neoadjuvant anti-PD-1 for oral cavity cancer. Background on the study: Most patients had three to four biweekly doses of 3 mg/kg nivolumab before resection. Around day 43, patients without progression received a fourth nivolumab dose before surgery.

Time point indicated: after neoadjuvant nivolumab, at surgical resection. Generated by immunoSEQ multiplex PCR, the TCRdb table keeps only in-frame clones and is missing some. The repertoire holds around 14,000 clones, less than 85% seen once, with approximately 2% in the top ten. CDR3 length: 13 residues. The V gene's germline CDR1 is SGHNT and CDR2 YYREEE (reference sequence). V shed 4 bases and J shed 3 bases, with 11 bases lying between them. The chain combines TRBV5-4 with TRBJ2-7; D assignment may be TRBD1 or TRBD2 (5 bases each). The TCR was taken from a person between 40 and 80 years old with oral cavity squamous cell carcinoma. The sample in question was PBMCs, obtained after nivolumab (anti-PD-1) treatment. The DNA of the CDR3 is TGTGCCAGCAGCCGATGGGACGACTACGAGCAGTACTTC. This translates into CASSRWDDYEQYF. Full variable domain (missing parts from reference TRBV5-4 and TRBJ2-7): ETGVTQSPTHLIKTRGQQVTLRCSSQSGHNTVSWYQQALGQGPQFIFQYYREEENGRGNFPPRFSGLQFPNYSSELNVNALELDDSALYLCASSRWDDYEQYFGPGTRLTVT.